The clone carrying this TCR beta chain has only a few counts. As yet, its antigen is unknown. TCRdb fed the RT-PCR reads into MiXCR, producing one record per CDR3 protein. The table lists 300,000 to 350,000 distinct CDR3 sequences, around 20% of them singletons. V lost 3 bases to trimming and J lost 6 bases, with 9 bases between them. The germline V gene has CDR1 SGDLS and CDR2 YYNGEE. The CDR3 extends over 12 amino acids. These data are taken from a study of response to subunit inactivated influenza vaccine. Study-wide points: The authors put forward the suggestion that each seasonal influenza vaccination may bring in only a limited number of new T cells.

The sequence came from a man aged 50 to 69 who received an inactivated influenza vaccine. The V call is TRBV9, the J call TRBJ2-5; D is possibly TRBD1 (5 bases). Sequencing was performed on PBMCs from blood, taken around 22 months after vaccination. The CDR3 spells CASSATEQTQYF. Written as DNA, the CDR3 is TGTGCCAGCAGCGCGACAGAGCAGACCCAGTACTTC.